What follows are 11 T cell receptor beta chains derived from one specimen sequenced in a study of blood T cell repertoires in COVID-19. Libraries were prepared by immunoSEQ multiplex PCR; TCRdb keeps only in-frame clonotypes and omits some of them. The sample shows about 200,000 clones, 65% to 90% of them seen only once. The sequenced material came from PBMCs or T cells enriched from blood (not recorded which). Receptors were obtained from a woman aged 55 to 70 with acute COVID-19.

For the CDR3, the DNA is TGTGCCAGCAGTGCAGGACAGGGGGCGGGAGACTATGGCTACACCTTC. This codes for CASSAGQGAGDYGYTF. This chain connects TRBV2 to TRBJ1-2; 11 bases match TRBD1. The V and J ends lost 4 bases and 3 bases, in that order; junction bases with no gene match: 7. Germline V CDR1 and CDR2: SNHLY, FYNNEI. This CDR3 is 16 amino acids long.

The chain couples TRBV5-1 to TRBJ2-2, with TRBD2 identical over 11 bases. The V and J ends lost 4 bases and 5 bases, in that order; junction bases with no gene match: 4. CDR3 length: 15 amino acids. The germline V gene encodes CDR1 SGHRS and CDR2 YFSETQ. CDR3 amino acids: CASSETSGRTGELFF. DNA for the CDR3: TGCGCCAGCAGCGAAACTAGCGGGAGAACCGGGGAGCTGTTTTTT.

This clone was counted a few times. The chain employs TRBV6-2 or TRBV6-3 and TRBJ1-1; D is uncertain. In germline, CDR1 is MNHEY, CDR2 SVGEGT. Trimming pared 2 bases from V and 5 bases from J, leaving 9 bases between. The CDR3 is 13 residues long. The CDR3 sequence: CASSYRGSTEAFF. CDR3 nucleotides: TGTGCCAGCAGTTACCGGGGATCGACTGAAGCTTTCTTT.

The rearrangement joins TRBV18 to TRBJ2-7; D ambiguous. Trimming pared 3 bases from V and 5 bases from J, leaving 14 bases between. The germline V gene encodes CDR1 KGHSH and CDR2 LQKENI. The CDR3 runs 14 residues. CDR3 sequence: CASSPLTPLHEQYV. The CDR3 DNA sequence: TGTGCCAGCTCACCCTTGACACCTCTCCACGAGCAGTACGTC.

V and J are TRBV7-2 and TRBJ1-5; D may be TRBD1 (5 bases). The germline V gene encodes CDR1 SGHTA and CDR2 FQGNSA. Between the trimmed V and J ends, which lost 5 bases and 6 bases, there was a span of 11 bases. The CDR3 has 13 residues. The chain's CDR3 is CASSEAQGQPQHF. The CDR3 bases are TGTGCCAGCAGCGAAGCCCAGGGTCAGCCCCAGCATTTT.

This sequence joins TRBV9 and TRBJ1-1; maybe TRBD1 (5 bases). Germline CDR1 is SGDLS and CDR2 is YYNGEE. The CDR3 loop spans 15 amino acids. V lost 2 bases and J lost 1, with 12 bases in between. CDR3 sequence reads: CASSVGGYGNTEAFF. The CDR3 nucleotides are TGTGCCAGCAGCGTGGGGGGGTACGGGAACACTGAAGCTTTCTTT.

This clone was observed a handful of times. This chain links TRBV14 with TRBJ2-3; D remains ambiguous. The CDR3 totals 11 residues. V was pared by 5 bases and J by 2 bases, with 2 bases between. CDR1 and CDR2 from the germline V gene are SGHDN and FVKESK. CDR3 nucleotide sequence: TGTGCCAGCAGCTACACAGATACGCAGTATTTT. Amino acid sequence: CASSYTDTQYF.

The V and J genes are TRBV7-2 and TRBJ2-1; no clear D gene. V was shortened by 4 bases and J by 4 bases, with 11 bases between the two germline ends. The CDR3 consists of 14 residues. Germline V gene data show CDR1 as SGHTA and CDR2 as FQGNSA. CDR3 protein: CASSSPYVYNEQFF. CDR3 nucleotides: TGTGCCAGCAGCTCCCCCTACGTTTACAATGAGCAGTTCTTC.

The V gene is TRBV11-2, the J gene TRBJ2-1; 8 nucleotides match TRBD2. After removal of 4 bases from V and 14 bases from J, the junction contained 7 bases not matched to a gene. This CDR3 spans 12 amino acids. Germline loops: CDR1 SGHAT, CDR2 FQNNGV. CDR3 amino acids: CASSSGLAEKFF. CDR3 bases: TGTGCCAGCAGCTCCGGACTAGCCGAAAAGTTCTTC.

The V gene is TRBV7-9, the J gene TRBJ1-5, with 7 nucleotides matching TRBD1. The germline CDR1 and CDR2 sequences are SEHNR and FQNEAQ (reference sequence). V shed 5 bases and J 2 bases; nucleotides not matched to a gene: 12. The length of the CDR3 is 17 residues. The CDR3 DNA follows: TGTGCCAGCAGCCCCCGGGAGGGGGCCCCGGGCAATCAGCCCCAGCATTTT. Translation gives CASSPREGAPGNQPQHF.

The rearrangement uses TRBV4-3 and TRBJ1-5; D ambiguous. The CDR3 sequence is 15 residues long. Trimming took 0 bases from V and 7 from J, leaving 13 bases between them. CDR1 LGHNA and CDR2 YSLEER come from the germline V gene. CDR3 sequence: CASSQDGGVRQPQHF. The DNA for the CDR3 is TGCGCCAGCAGCCAAGACGGCGGGGTAAGACAGCCCCAGCATTTT.